These 10 T cell receptor beta chains were all obtained from the same sample, sequenced in a study of PD-1 blockade in classical Hodgkin lymphoma. Assay used: immunoSEQ multiplex PCR; TCRdb lists only in-frame clones, some missing. The repertoire holds more than 140,000 clones, with nearly 80% as singletons. All patients relapsed after autologous stem cell transplantation, and brentuximab vedotin exposure varied. The sequencing used peripheral blood mononuclear cells (PBMCs), collected before the second cycle of nivolumab. The receptors were gathered from a human donor with classical Hodgkin lymphoma.

This clone has more than one count but fewer than ten. The chain recombines TRBV5-1 with TRBJ1-2; D perhaps matches TRBD1 (6 bases). Between the trimmed V and J ends, which lost 5 bases and 1 base, there was a span of 15 bases. Germline V gives CDR1 SGHRS, CDR2 YFSETQ. The CDR3 contains 15 residues. The CDR3 DNA reads as TGCGCCAGCAGGGAGACAGGAGGAGTTAACTATGGCTACACCTTC. Protein product: CASRETGGVNYGYTF.

V gene TRBV5-6 combines with J gene TRBJ1-5, with 12 bases lining up with TRBD1. The CDR3 is made up of 18 amino acids. From germline, CDR1 is SGHDT and CDR2 YYEEEE. With 4 bases clipped from V and 4 bases from J, the junction kept 12 bases outside the gene matches. CDR3 sequence (DNA): TGTGCCAGCAGCGTGGGACCGGGACAGGGGGCGTGGAATCAGCCCCAGCATTTT. It codes for CASSVGPGQGAWNQPQHF.

This chain links TRBV4-1 with TRBJ2-1; 7 positions agree with TRBD2. Losses at the gene ends were 0 bases for V and 3 bases for J; bases not matched to a gene: 5. The CDR3 is 16 amino acids. Germline loops: CDR1 MGHRA, CDR2 YSYEKL. The CDR3 region is CASSQEAAGHYNEQFF. In DNA form, the CDR3 reads TGCGCCAGCAGCCAAGAGGCAGCGGGGCACTACAATGAGCAGTTCTTC.

The J gene is TRBJ1-2, the V gene TRBV28; 7 bases line up with TRBD1. V was clipped by 7 bases and J by 6 bases; unmatched bases: 11. The CDR3 has 14 residues. Germline loops: CDR1 MDHEN, CDR2 SYDVKM. The CDR3 here is CASTLRGGANGYTF. CDR3 bases: TGTGCCAGCACCCTGCGAGGGGGCGCGAATGGCTACACCTTC.

The chain links TRBV28 to TRBJ1-5; D is unclear. The germline V gene encodes CDR1 MDHEN and CDR2 SYDVKM. The CDR3 is 13 amino acids. Deletions cut 3 bases from V and 3 bases from J, with 6 bases between. The CDR3 reads CASSLLLNQPQHF. Here the CDR3 DNA reads TGTGCCAGCAGTTTGTTACTCAATCAGCCCCAGCATTTT.

V and J are TRBV4-1 and TRBJ2-3; 8 bases align to TRBD2. V gave up 3 bases and J gave up 6 bases; unmatched junction bases: 5. Germline CDR1 MGHRA, CDR2 YSYEKL. The CDR3 runs 14 residues. CDR3 loop: CASSQELAGDTQYF. In DNA, the CDR3 is TGCGCCAGCAGCCAGGAATTAGCGGGGGATACGCAGTATTTT.

This chain connects TRBV28 to TRBJ2-1, with TRBD2 identical over 10 bases. The germline V gene encodes CDR1 MDHEN and CDR2 SYDVKM. The CDR3 length is 15 residues. With V trimmed by 2 bases and J by 7 bases, 5 bases remained unmatched. CDR3 in amino acids: CASSLGSGRVNEQFF. The CDR3 DNA is TGTGCCAGCAGTTTAGGCAGCGGGAGGGTTAATGAGCAGTTCTTC.

The rearrangement joins TRBV9 to TRBJ1-6, with D uncertain. Germline V gives CDR1 SGDLS, CDR2 YYNGEE. V was pared by 0 bases and J by 7 bases, with 8 bases between. The CDR3 contains 14 residues. DNA of the CDR3: TGTGCCAGCAGCGTAGTCGGGATCAATTCACCCCTCCACTTT. This codes for CASSVVGINSPLHF.

The chain links TRBV4-2 to TRBJ2-2; no reliable D call. Germline V gene lookup returns CDR1 LGHNA and CDR2 YNFKEQ. V lost 0 bases, J lost 6 bases, and 8 bases lay in between. This CDR3 has 14 amino acids. The CDR3 loop is CASSQDSVAGELFF. The CDR3, as DNA: TGTGCCAGCAGCCAAGATTCGGTCGCCGGGGAGCTGTTTTTT.

DNA for the CDR3: TGTGCCACAGGCAGAAACAATCAGCCCCAGCATTTT. It encodes CATGRNNQPQHF. The chain has TRBV10-3 and TRBJ1-5, with D hard to call. Trimming cost V 10 bases and J 3 bases, with 10 bases left between them. This CDR3 is built from 12 residues. The germline CDR1 and CDR2 sequences are ENHRY and SYGVKD.